This T cell receptor beta chain was captured by sequencing in a study of cytomegalovirus exposure and HLA in healthy donors (dated by TCRdb to about 2017). General notes on the study: An earlier analysis of 587 of the donors reported about 250 Gb of sequence data and 117 million unique TCR beta sequences from 150 million to 200 million T cells. A later genetic analysis used genome-wide SNP genotypes for about 55% of the 666 donors, treating that subset as a discovery cohort. A later analysis re-analyzed previously published TCR beta repertoires from about 600 donors and added high-resolution HLA genotyping to study TCR occurrence patterns. The study aimed to test whether signatures of past pathogen exposure could be identified by cataloging public T cell receptors. Rather than using new phenotypic data, the later analysis identified candidate immune exposures from TCR beta sequences and from how often those sequences occurred across donors. Donor age, sex, ethnicity and CMV serostatus were compiled together with the repertoire data. About five DR-DQ haplotypes were treated as single units for association and clustering because of strong linkage in the cohort. Every repertoire in the discovery cohort had been generated on one and the same sequencing platform. Of the 300 to 400 genotyped donors, over 70% fell in the genetic ancestry cluster associated with self-reported Caucasian donors. An early release covering roughly 640 HLA-typed donors comprised roughly 300 gigabases of sequencing data and 85 million to 100 million unique TCR sequences. The number of donors typed differed by locus, with roughly 620-630 for A, B, C, DRB1 and DQB1, roughly 520 for DQA1, 600 to 610 for DPA1, and approximately 470 for DPB1. To predict cytomegalovirus infection status, the study combined high-throughput TCR immunosequencing, statistical association of individual TCRs with disease status, and machine learning. Besides the first cohort of 666 subjects, a separate validation cohort made up of around 120 different subjects was used. The study used immunosequencing to profile the T cell repertoires of hundreds of subjects and linked those repertoires to cytomegalovirus serostatus. An earlier analysis of about 600 of the donors used high-throughput TCR beta sequencing to judge whether each TCR beta V gene segment behaved as functional or pseudogenic. Across around 400 genotyped donors of the cohort, an average of about 240,000 unique TCR beta nucleotide sequences per donor were sequenced, and 15% to 20% of those sequences were non-productive. HLA typing included class I and class II loci at four-digit resolution.

Clipping removes 3 bases from V and 1 base from J, with 4 as the unmatched junction base count. CDR1 and CDR2 were assigned from the germline V gene as SNHLY and FYNNEI. The CDR3 has 15 amino acids, counting the end cysteine and phenylalanine. The read is trimmed to its CDR3 DNA, 45 bases read in frame from base 1. Library preparation was by the immunoSEQ multiplex PCR assay. For the multiplex PCR, a mixture combining 60 forward primers for TCR Vbeta segments and 13 reverse primers for TCR Jbeta segments was used. A multiplex PCR assay on genomic DNA amplified the CDR3 region of rearranged TCR beta genes. On the Illumina HiSeq System, the amplified TCR beta libraries were sequenced as 87-base-pair reads. Under the source paper's analysis protocol: Across the 600 to 700 repertoires, a later analysis counted 75 million to 90 million unique TCR beta chains, 9 million to 14 million of which were shared by at least two donors. Raw reads were error-corrected and collapsed into unique sequences by a nearest-neighbor algorithm in which closely related sequences were merged to remove PCR and sequencing errors. CDR3 sequences were aligned to IMGT reference sequences to assign V, D and J gene segments. For a sequence to be retained, a match of at least six nucleotides was required to both a V gene segment and a J gene segment. Rearrangements were classified as productive when the CDR3 lacked stop codons and remained in frame with V and J, and all other rearrangements were classified as non-productive. Following IMGT convention, CDR3 was defined as the stretch from the second conserved V-encoded cysteine up to the conserved J-encoded phenylalanine. In an earlier analysis of around 600 of the donors, sequences lacking an unambiguous match to a single V gene segment were excluded. An earlier analysis of several hundred of the donors classified V segments as functional when productive rearrangements were above 56.7% and as segregating when the standard deviation between donors was above 5%. To diagnose cytomegalovirus status from the catalog of TCR beta chain sequences, a statistical classification framework was built. V and J gene assignment, in a later analysis, came from comparing TCR nucleotide sequences with IMGT/GENE-DB human TR gene sequences. The TCRdist pipeline was used in a later analysis to assign CDR3 sequences and most-parsimonious VDJ recombination scenarios. In a later analysis, each TCR beta chain was defined by its CDR3 amino acid sequence together with its V-gene family, and reads without a unique V-gene family were excluded. In a later analysis, 450 to 600 highly shared, low-generation-probability nucleotide sequences were removed to address suspected cross-contamination and a sequencing artifact. In a later analysis, a clonal expansion index for each public chain was calculated from normalized within-repertoire ranks of inferred template counts. In a later analysis, generation probabilities were computed using a VDJ recombination model fitted to out-of-frame rearrangements, and the results were checked against IGoR. Hypergeometric tests were used in a later analysis to score TCR-TCR, TCR-HLA and TCR-CMV co-occurrence, with a repertoire-size bias correction applied to the TCR pairs. To estimate false discovery rates, a later analysis permuted the HLA or CMV assignments 20 times. In a later analysis, co-occurring TCRs were grouped with DBSCAN, and TCRdist sequence similarity was added when clustering was performed within HLA-allele-positive subsets. Co-occurrence clustering excluded repertoires with fewer than 30,000 or more than 120,000 public chains, plus five with anomalous nucleotide sharing. TCRdb holds this immuneACCESS table with in-frame rearrangements only. Some clones are missing; in checked studies, unresolved V genes explain under half, and the rest has no known cause. That table is the source of V, J and clone size, and D and trimming were worked out from the DNA. The sample contains around 150,000 clones, roughly 73% of them found a single time. The top ten clonotypes cover 11% of the sample.

The investigation overall reported the following: Immune exposure information for the cohort was limited to CMV serostatus. Correlated functional status among segregating V segments might reflect linkage disequilibrium, but an unknown experimental factor could not be ruled out. Some IMGT-functional V segments, including TRBV6-2 and TRBV6-3, could not be told apart with the 87-base-pair reads, so those segments were excluded. In both the original and validation cohorts, the classifier was reported to diagnose cytomegalovirus status with high specificity and sensitivity. The cohort was sequenced for TCR beta chains only, and without alpha or paired-chain data the features that could be detected were limited. A later genetic analysis reported fewer N-insertions in productive TCRs among donors in an Asian-associated ancestry cluster than the approximately 700-donor mean. An earlier analysis of approximately 590 of the donors showed that most TCR beta V segments appeared in productive rearrangements either about 87% or about 30% of the time, which broadly matched IMGT annotations. In vitro tests confirmed that a few of the cytomegalovirus-associated TCR beta chains recognize cytomegalovirus antigens. A later analysis associated about 16,000 TCR beta sequences with specific HLA alleles at a false discovery rate of 0.05. A later analysis found that most CMV-associated TCR beta chains appeared HLA-restricted, with HLA associations seemingly driven largely by CMV exposure. Because HLA typing was unavailable for some donors at each locus, only the typed subset was used in association tests. The authors suggested that the approach could potentially be extended to other disease states and immunological phenotypes. In the study, around 150 TCR beta chains were listed as associated with cytomegalovirus. Sequencing depth was assumed to be roughly uniform across donors in the presence/absence analyses, though that assumption may not hold. Most TCR sequences were observed very rarely across donors, whereas some public TCRs were present in many individuals. According to a later analysis, TCR association rates differed among HLA loci, with DRB1 alleles showing the most associated TCRs and HLA-C alleles showing the fewest. A later analysis found that HLA-associated TCR beta chains were more clonally expanded and had lower generation probabilities than equally common non-associated chains. Because counts were too low, more than 15 rarely observed V segments, including chromosome 9 orphons, were excluded from the earlier analysis of fewer than 650 of the donors. V-gene and J-gene trimming of TCR beta chains was associated with a missense DCLRE1C variant in a later genetic analysis, and the association was replicated in an independent cohort. The sequencing pipeline was judged likely to have produced a cluster of highly shared sequence variants as a technical artifact. A further reported finding was that TCR beta sequences accurately predicted the HLA-A and HLA-B alleles for most subjects in the first cohort. According to a later analysis, parvovirus B19, influenza, CMV and Epstein-Barr virus appeared linked to several top co-occurrence clusters. Assigning TCR associations to individual alleles was difficult when HLA alleles, especially DR and DQ, strongly co-occurred.

Of note for this clone: Its antigen has not been determined. Base-call qualities are not available, and no considerably larger clone is one nucleotide away.

In total, approximately 690 healthy bone marrow donors made up the cohort. At the time of sampling, every cohort member was nominally healthy, though immune exposures that went unrecorded were likely present. The donor tested CMV seropositive, placing the donor among the 310 or so seropositive members of the cohort. Every donor gave a peripheral blood sample, and the peripheral blood mononuclear cells from that sample were used for TCR beta sequencing. Genomic DNA was extracted from the blood cell samples with the Qiagen DNeasy Blood Extraction Kit. The sequenced sample was PBMCs. The V and J segments used are TRBV2 and TRBJ2-3, with 7 bases aligning to TRBD2. This clonotype was sampled from a man younger than 35 in good health and CMV-seropositive. The CDR3 region: CASSESSGGTDTQYF. The nucleotides read TGTGCCAGCAGTGAGTCTAGCGGAGGCACAGATACGCAGTATTTT.